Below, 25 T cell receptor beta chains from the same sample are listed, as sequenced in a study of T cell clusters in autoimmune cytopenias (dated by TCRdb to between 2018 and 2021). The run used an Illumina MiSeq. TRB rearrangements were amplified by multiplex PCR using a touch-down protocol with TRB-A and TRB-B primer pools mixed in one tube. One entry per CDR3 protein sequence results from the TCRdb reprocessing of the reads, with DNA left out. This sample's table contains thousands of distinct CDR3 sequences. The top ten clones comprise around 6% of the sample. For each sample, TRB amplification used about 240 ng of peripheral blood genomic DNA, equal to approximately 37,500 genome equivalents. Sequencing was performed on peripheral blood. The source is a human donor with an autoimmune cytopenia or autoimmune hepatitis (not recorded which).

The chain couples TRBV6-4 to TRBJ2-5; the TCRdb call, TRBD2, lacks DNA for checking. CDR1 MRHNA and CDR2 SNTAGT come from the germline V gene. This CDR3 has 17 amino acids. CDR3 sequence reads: CASSEEGEDLFQETQYF.

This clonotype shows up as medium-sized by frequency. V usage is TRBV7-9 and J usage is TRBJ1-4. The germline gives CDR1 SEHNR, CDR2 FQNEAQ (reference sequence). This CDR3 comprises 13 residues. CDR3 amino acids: CASSFSGYEKLFF.

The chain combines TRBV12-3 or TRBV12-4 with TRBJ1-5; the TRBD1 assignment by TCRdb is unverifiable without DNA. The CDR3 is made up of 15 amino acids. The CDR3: CASSFGTGGVQPQHF.

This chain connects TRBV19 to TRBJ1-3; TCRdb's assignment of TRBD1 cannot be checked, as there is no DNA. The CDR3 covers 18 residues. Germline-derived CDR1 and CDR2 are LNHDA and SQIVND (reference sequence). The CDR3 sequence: CASSIEGQGTWSGNTIYF.

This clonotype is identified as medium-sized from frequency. CDR3 protein: CAWSLTGGAGNTEAFF. The chain is built from TRBV30 and TRBJ1-1; TCRdb indicates TRBD1, and absent DNA this call remains unverified. The CDR3 loop spans 16 amino acids. Germline-derived CDR1 and CDR2 are GTSNPN and SVGIG (reference sequence).

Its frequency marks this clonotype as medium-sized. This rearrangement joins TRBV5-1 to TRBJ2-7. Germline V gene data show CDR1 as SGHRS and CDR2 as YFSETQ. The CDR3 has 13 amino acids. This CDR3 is CASSLVEGYEQYF.

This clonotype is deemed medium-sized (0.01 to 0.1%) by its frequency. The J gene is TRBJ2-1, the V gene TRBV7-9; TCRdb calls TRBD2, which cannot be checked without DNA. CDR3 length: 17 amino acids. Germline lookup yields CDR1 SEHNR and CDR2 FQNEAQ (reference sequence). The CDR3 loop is CASSPRTSGGRYNEQFF.

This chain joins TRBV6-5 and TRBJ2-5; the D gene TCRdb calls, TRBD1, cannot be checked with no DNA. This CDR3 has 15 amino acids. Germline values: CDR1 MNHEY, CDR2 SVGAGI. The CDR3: CASRPGQGLGETQYF.

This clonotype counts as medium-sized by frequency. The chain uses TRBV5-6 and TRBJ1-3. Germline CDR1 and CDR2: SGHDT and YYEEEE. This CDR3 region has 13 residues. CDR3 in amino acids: CASSFFSGNTIYF.

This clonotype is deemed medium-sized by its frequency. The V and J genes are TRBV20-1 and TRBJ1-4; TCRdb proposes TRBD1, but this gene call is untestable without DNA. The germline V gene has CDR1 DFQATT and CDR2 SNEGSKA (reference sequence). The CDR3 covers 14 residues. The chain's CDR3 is CSAAQGAGAEKLFF.

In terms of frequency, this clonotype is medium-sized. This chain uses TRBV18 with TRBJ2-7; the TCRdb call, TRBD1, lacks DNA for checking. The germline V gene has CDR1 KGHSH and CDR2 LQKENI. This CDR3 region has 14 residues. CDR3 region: CASSLDSGASEQYF.

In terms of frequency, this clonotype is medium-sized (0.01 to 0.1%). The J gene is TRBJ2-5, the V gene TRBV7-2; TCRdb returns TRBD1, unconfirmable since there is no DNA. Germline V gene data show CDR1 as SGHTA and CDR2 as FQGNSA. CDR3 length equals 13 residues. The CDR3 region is CASSRGTQETQYF.

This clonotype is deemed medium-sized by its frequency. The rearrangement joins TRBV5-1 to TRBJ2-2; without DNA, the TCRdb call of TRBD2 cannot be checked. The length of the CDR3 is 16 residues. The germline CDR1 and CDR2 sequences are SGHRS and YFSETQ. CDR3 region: CASSIPPGTSEGELFF.

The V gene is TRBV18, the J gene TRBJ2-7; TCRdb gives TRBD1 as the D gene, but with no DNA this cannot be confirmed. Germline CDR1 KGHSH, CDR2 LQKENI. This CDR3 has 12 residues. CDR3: CASSPGAAEQYF.

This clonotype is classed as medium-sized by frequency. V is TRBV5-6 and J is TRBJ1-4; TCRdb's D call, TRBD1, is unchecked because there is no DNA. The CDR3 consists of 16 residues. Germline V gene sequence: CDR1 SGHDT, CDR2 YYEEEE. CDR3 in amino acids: CASTLRRQGTNEKLFF.

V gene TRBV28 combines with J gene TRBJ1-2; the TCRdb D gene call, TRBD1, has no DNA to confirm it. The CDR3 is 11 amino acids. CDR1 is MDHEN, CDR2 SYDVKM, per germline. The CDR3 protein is CASTTGLGYTF.

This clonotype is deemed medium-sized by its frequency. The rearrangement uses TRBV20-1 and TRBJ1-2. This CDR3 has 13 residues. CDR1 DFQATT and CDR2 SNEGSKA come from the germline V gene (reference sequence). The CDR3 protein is CSARGQGGYGYTF.

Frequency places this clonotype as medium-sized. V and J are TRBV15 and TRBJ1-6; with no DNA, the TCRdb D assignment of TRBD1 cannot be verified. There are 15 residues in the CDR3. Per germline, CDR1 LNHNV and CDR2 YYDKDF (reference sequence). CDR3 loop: CATSTPDRGGSPLHF.

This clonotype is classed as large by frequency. CDR3 amino acids: CASRQTGNYGYTF. The gene calls are TRBV6-1 and TRBJ1-2; the D call of TRBD1 rests on TCRdb alone, since no DNA is present to check it. Germline values: CDR1 MNHNS, CDR2 SASEGT. The CDR3 is 13 amino acids.

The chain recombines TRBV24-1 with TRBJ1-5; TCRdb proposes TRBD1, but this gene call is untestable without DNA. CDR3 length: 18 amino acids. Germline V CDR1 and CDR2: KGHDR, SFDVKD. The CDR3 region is CATSDSSVRGRSNQPQHF.

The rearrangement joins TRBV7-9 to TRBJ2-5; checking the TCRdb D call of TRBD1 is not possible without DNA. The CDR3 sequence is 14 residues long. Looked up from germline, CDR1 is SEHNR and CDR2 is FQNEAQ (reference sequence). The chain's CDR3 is CASSLDRVEETQYF.

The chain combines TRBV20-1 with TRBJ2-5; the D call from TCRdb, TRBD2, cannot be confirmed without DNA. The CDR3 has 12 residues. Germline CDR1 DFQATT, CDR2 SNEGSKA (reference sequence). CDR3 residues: CSAQTSEETQYF.

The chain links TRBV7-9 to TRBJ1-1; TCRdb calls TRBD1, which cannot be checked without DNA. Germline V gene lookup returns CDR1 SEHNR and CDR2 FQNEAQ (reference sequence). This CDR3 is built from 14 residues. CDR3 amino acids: CASSPRGLNTEAFF.

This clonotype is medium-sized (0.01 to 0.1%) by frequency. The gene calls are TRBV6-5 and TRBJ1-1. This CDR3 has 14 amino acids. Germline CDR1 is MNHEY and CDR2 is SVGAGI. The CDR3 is CASSYPAGSTEAFF.

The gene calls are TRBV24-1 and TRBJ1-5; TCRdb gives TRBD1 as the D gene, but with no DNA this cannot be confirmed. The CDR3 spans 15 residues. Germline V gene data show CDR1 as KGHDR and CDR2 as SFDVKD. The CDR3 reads CATSGRGARDQPQHF.